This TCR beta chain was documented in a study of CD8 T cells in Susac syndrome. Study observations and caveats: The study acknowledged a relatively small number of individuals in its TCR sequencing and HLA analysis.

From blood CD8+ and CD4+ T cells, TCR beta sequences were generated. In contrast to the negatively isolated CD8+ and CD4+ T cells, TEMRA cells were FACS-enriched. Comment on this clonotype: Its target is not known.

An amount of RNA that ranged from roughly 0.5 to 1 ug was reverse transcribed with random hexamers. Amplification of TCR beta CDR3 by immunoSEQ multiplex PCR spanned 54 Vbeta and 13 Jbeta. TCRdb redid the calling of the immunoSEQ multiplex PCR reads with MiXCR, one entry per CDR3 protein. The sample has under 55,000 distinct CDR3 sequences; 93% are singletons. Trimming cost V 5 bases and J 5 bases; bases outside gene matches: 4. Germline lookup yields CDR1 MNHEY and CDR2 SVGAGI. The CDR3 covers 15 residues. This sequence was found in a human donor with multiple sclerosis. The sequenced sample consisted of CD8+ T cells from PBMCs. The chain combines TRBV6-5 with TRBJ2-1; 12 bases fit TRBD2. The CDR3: CASSNLAGGHNEQFF. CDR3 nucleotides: TGTGCCAGCAGTAACCTAGCGGGGGGGCACAATGAGCAGTTCTTC.